This is a list of T cell receptor beta chains from one sample in a study of OX40 agonist ivuxolimab in advanced cancers. The method was immunoSEQ multiplex PCR; TCRdb's version includes in-frame clones alone and lacks a portion of them. The repertoire holds approximately 68,000 clones, with 88% as singletons. Sequencing was performed on CD4+ or CD8+ T cells sorted from blood, taken in a trial of the OX40 agonist ivuxolimab. The receptors derive from an adult with an advanced solid tumor such as melanoma, head and neck, liver or kidney cancer. The CDR3 runs from the conserved cysteine through the conserved F or W. The order of the fields is V gene, D gene, J gene, clone size, CDR3 DNA, CDR3 protein. D genes are given only for firm matches. Size is stated for part of the rows, as once, few or many counts, or as a class when the clone is expanded.

V gene: TRBV18
D gene: .
J gene: TRBJ2-4
clone size: .
CDR3 DNA: TGTGCCAGCTCACCGGACGAAAACATTCAGTACTTC
CDR3 protein: CASSPDENIQYF

V gene: TRBV19
D gene: .
J gene: TRBJ1-5
clone size: .
CDR3 DNA: TGTGCCAGTAGTATCGAAGGGATTTATCAGCCCCAGCATTTT
CDR3 protein: CASSIEGIYQPQHF

V gene: TRBV7-6
D gene: .
J gene: TRBJ2-1
clone size: .
CDR3 DNA: TGTGCCAGCAGCGTCCGGGACTTTTCCTACAATGAGCAGTTCTTC
CDR3 protein: CASSVRDFSYNEQFF

V gene: TRBV5-8
D gene: .
J gene: TRBJ1-4
clone size: .
CDR3 DNA: TGTGCCAGCAGTGGGGGTCAAACTAATGAAAAACTGTTTTTT
CDR3 protein: CASSGGQTNEKLFF

V gene: TRBV11-2
D gene: .
J gene: TRBJ2-5
clone size: .
CDR3 DNA: TGTGCCAGCAGCTTAGCAGGGGGGGAGACCCAGTACTTC
CDR3 protein: CASSLAGGETQYF

V gene: TRBV30
D gene: .
J gene: TRBJ1-1
clone size: few
CDR3 DNA: TGTGCCTGGTCTTTTTCGGCGCGAGTAGCTTTCTTT
CDR3 protein: CAWSFSARVAFF

V gene: TRBV5-4
D gene: TRBD1
J gene: TRBJ2-6
clone size: .
CDR3 DNA: TGTGCCAGCAGCTGGATGGGACAGTCTCTTCCCTCTGGGGCCAACGTCCTGACTTTC
CDR3 protein: CASSWMGQSLPSGANVLTF

V gene: TRBV11-2
D gene: .
J gene: TRBJ2-1
clone size: .
CDR3 DNA: TGTGCCAGCAGCTTAGTAGTTAGTGGGCTACACGGTGAGCAGTTCTTC
CDR3 protein: CASSLVVSGLHGEQFF

V gene: TRBV6-1
D gene: .
J gene: TRBJ2-7
clone size: .
CDR3 DNA: TGTGCCAGCAGTGAAGCAGAGTGGGAGCAGTACTTC
CDR3 protein: CASSEAEWEQYF

V gene: TRBV6-4
D gene: TRBD1
J gene: TRBJ2-6
clone size: once
CDR3 DNA: TGTGCCAGCAGTGCACAGGGGGCAACCGGGGCCAACGTCCTGACTTTC
CDR3 protein: CASSAQGATGANVLTF

V gene: TRBV6-6
D gene: TRBD1
J gene: TRBJ2-2
clone size: .
CDR3 DNA: TGTGCCAGCAATGCAGGGGGCCACACCGGGGAGCTGTTTTTT
CDR3 protein: CASNAGGHTGELFF

V gene: TRBV6-5
D gene: .
J gene: TRBJ2-5
clone size: .
CDR3 DNA: TGTGCCAGCAGTTACGGTTCAGGGGCAGGGACCCAGTACTTC
CDR3 protein: CASSYGSGAGTQYF

V gene: TRBV11-1
D gene: TRBD1
J gene: TRBJ1-1
clone size: .
CDR3 DNA: TGTGCCAGCAGCTTAGTAGGGGGCGCGGGTGAAGCTTTCTTT
CDR3 protein: CASSLVGGAGEAFF

V gene: TRBV27
D gene: .
J gene: TRBJ2-6
clone size: once
CDR3 DNA: TGTGCCAGCAAACCAAGAACGGGCTCTGGGGCCAACGTCCTGACTTTC
CDR3 protein: CASKPRTGSGANVLTF

V gene: TRBV18
D gene: .
J gene: TRBJ1-1
clone size: .
CDR3 DNA: TGTGCCAGCTCACCCACGGTAGTATCTGAAGCTTTCTTT
CDR3 protein: CASSPTVVSEAFF

V gene: TRBV30
D gene: .
J gene: TRBJ2-3
clone size: .
CDR3 DNA: TGTGCCTGGAGTGTACAAGGCACAGATACGCAGTATTTT
CDR3 protein: CAWSVQGTDTQYF

V gene: TRBV4-2
D gene: .
J gene: TRBJ2-7
clone size: .
CDR3 DNA: TGTGCCAGCAGCCAAGTTGACGGCACCTACGAGCAGTACTTC
CDR3 protein: CASSQVDGTYEQYF

V gene: TRBV7-9
D gene: .
J gene: TRBJ2-2
clone size: .
CDR3 DNA: TGTGCCAGCACCAAAAAAACAGCAGCGAACACCGGGGAGCTGTTTTTT
CDR3 protein: CASTKKTAANTGELFF

V gene: TRBV20-1
D gene: .
J gene: TRBJ1-1
clone size: .
CDR3 DNA: TGCAGTGGGGGCACAGTCGCAGCTTTCTTT
CDR3 protein: CSGGTVAAFF

V gene: TRBV19
D gene: TRBD1
J gene: TRBJ1-2
clone size: .
CDR3 DNA: TGTGCCAGTACCTTGACAGGGCCGGGAGGTGGCTACACCTTC
CDR3 protein: CASTLTGPGGGYTF

V gene: TRBV2
D gene: .
J gene: TRBJ1-5
clone size: .
CDR3 DNA: TGTGCCAGCAGTGGACAGCCGAACAATCAGCCCCAGCATTTT
CDR3 protein: CASSGQPNNQPQHF

V gene: TRBV7-9
D gene: .
J gene: TRBJ2-7
clone size: .
CDR3 DNA: TGTGCCAGCAGCGCGACAGGGGAGGGCGAGCAGTACTTC
CDR3 protein: CASSATGEGEQYF